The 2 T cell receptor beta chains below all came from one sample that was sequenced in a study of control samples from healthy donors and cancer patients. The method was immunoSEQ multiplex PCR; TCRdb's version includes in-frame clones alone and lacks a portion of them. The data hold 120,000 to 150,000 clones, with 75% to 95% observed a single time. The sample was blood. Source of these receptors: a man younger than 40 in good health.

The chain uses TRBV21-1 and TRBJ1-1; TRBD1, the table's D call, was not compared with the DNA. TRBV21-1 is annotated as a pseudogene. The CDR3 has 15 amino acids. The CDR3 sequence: CASSKGGAGQGVLFF. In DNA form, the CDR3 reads TGTGCCAGCAGCAAAGGTGGGGCGGGACAGGGGGTTCTTTTCTTT.

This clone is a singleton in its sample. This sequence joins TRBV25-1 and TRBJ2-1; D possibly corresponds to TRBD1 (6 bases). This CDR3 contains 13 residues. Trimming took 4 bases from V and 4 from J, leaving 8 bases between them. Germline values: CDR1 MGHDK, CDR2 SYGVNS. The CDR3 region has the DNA TGTGCCAGCAGTGCGGACAGTTACAATGAGCAGTTCTTC. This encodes CASSADSYNEQFF.